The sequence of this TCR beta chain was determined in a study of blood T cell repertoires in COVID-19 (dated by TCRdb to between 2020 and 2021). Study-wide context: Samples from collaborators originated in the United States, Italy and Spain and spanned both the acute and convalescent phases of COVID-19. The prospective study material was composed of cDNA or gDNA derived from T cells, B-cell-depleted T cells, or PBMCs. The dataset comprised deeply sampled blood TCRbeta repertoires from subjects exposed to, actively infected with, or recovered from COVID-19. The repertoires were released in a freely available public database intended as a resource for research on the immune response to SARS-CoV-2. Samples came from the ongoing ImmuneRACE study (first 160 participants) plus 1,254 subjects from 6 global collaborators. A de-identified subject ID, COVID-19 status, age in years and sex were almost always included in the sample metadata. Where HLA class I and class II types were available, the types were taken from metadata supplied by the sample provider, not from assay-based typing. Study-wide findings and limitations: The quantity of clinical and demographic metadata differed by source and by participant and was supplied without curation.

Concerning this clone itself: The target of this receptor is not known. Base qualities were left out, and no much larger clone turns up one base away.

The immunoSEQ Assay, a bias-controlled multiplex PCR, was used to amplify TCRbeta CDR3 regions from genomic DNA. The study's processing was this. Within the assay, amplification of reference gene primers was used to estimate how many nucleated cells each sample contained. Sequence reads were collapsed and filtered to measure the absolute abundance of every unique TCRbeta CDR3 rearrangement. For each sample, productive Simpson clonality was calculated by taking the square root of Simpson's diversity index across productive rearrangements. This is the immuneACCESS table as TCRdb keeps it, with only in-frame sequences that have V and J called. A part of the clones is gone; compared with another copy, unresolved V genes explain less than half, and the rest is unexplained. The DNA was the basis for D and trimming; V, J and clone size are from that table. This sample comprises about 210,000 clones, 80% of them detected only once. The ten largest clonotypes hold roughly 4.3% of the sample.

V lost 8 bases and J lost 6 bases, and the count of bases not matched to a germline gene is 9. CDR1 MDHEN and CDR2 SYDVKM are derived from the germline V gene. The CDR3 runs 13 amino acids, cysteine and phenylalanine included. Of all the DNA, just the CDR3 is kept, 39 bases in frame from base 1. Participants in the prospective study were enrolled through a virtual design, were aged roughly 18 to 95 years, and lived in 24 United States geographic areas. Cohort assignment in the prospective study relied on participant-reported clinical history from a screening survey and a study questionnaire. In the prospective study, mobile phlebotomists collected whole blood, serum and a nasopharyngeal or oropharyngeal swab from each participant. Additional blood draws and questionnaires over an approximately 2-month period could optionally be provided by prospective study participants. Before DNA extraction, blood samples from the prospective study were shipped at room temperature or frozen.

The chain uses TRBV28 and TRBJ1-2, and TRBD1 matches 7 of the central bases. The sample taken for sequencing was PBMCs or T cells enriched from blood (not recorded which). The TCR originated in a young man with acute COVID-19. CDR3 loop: CASGLRTGDGYTF. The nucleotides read TGTGCCAGCGGGTTAAGGACAGGCGATGGCTACACCTTC.